Below are 20 T cell receptor beta chains sequenced from a single sample in a study of blood T cell repertoires in COVID-19. Using immunoSEQ multiplex PCR, the repertoire was profiled, and TCRdb retains in-frame clones only, with some absent. In the table there are about 46,000 clones, around 84% of which are singletons. The sample consisted of peripheral blood. These receptors were collected from a man older than 75 with active COVID-19.

This chain links TRBV7-7 with TRBJ2-2, with a weak D call TRBD2 (5 bases). CDR3 size: 14 residues. From germline, CDR1 is SSHAT and CDR2 FNYEAQ (reference sequence). V lost 3 bases and J lost 5, with 10 bases in between. For the CDR3, the DNA is TGTGCCAGCAGCTTTAACGGGGTTACCGGGGAGCTGTTTTTT. Its translation: CASSFNGVTGELFF.

V is TRBV7-9 and J is TRBJ2-7; a weak D match, TRBD1 (5 bases). The V and J ends lost 5 bases and 2 bases respectively, with 10 bases between them. The CDR3 has 13 amino acids. Germline V gene lookup returns CDR1 SEHNR and CDR2 FQNEAQ (reference sequence). Written as DNA, the CDR3 is TGTGCCAGCAGCGTCGAGACAGCCTACGAGCAGTACTTC. Protein product: CASSVETAYEQYF.

This sequence joins TRBV18 and TRBJ1-1; D perhaps matches TRBD1 (5 bases). V shed 1 base and J shed 0 bases, with 12 bases lying between them. There are 16 residues in the CDR3. Germline CDR1 reads KGHSH; CDR2 reads LQKENI. The CDR3 nucleotides read TGTGCCAGCTCACCACAGGCAGGGACTATGAACACTGAAGCTTTCTTT. It translates to CASSPQAGTMNTEAFF.

This rearrangement joins TRBV16 to TRBJ2-1; possibly TRBD2 for D (6 bases). Per the germline V gene, CDR1 is KGHSY and CDR2 is FQNENV. V was cut by 1 base and J by 5 bases, with 15 bases left in between. This CDR3 comprises 16 residues. CDR3 residues: CASSQLGPSVNNEQFF. DNA of the CDR3: TGTGCCAGCAGCCAATTGGGGCCTAGCGTAAACAATGAGCAGTTCTTC.

Written as DNA, the CDR3 is TGTGCCAGTAGACCGCAGGGCGGCGCCTACGAGCAGTACTTC. Translating gives CASRPQGGAYEQYF. The chain combines TRBV19 with TRBJ2-7, with D possibly matching TRBD1 (5 bases). The CDR3 totals 14 residues. In germline, CDR1 is LNHDA, CDR2 SQIVND (reference sequence). The ends were cut back, 6 bases at V and 2 bases at J, with 14 bases in the middle.

This chain's CDR3 is CASSQAITGGSPLHF. DNA of the CDR3: TGCGCCAGCAGCCAAGCCATAACAGGGGGTTCACCCCTCCACTTT. The V call is TRBV4-3, the J call TRBJ1-6; the match to TRBD1 covers 8 bases. The CDR3 is 15 amino acids. V trimming: 1 base; J trimming: 9 bases; junction bases outside the gene matches: 5. In germline, CDR1 is LGHNA, CDR2 YSLEER.

The rearrangement links TRBV10-3 to TRBJ1-5; D gene unclear. V was pared by 8 bases and J by 5 bases, with 10 bases between. This CDR3 comprises 12 residues. Germline CDR1 is ENHRY and CDR2 is SYGVKD. The CDR3 DNA is TGTGCCATCGGGGAGGGCGATCAGCCCCAGCATTTT. This encodes CAIGEGDQPQHF.

The chain uses TRBV12-3 or TRBV12-4 and TRBJ2-7; possibly TRBD2 for D (6 bases). This CDR3 is 12 amino acids long. Trimming pared 6 bases from V and 7 bases from J, leaving 13 bases between. Written as DNA, the CDR3 is TGTGCCAGCAGCTGGGGGACTTTTGAGCAGTACTTC. This encodes CASSWGTFEQYF.

The chain uses TRBV7-2 and TRBJ2-1; 11 bases match TRBD2. CDR1 is SGHTA and CDR2 is FQGNSA in the germline V gene. The V and J ends lost 6 bases and 0 bases, in that order; junction bases with no gene match: 1. This CDR3 has 15 amino acids. The CDR3 region is CASRTSGVSYNEQFF. The CDR3 DNA sequence: TGTGCCAGCAGGACTAGCGGGGTCTCCTACAATGAGCAGTTCTTC.

The genes are TRBV3-1 (or the pseudogene TRBV3-2) and TRBJ2-7; 7 nucleotides line up with TRBD2. CDR1 is LGHDT, CDR2 YNNKEL, per germline (reference sequence). There are 15 residues in the CDR3. Trimming cost V 3 bases and J 4 bases; bases outside gene matches: 9. The CDR3 nucleotides are TGTGCCAGCAGCCAGAGCGGGGACCCCCGTTACGAGCAGTACTTC. This translates into CASSQSGDPRYEQYF.

The chain carries TRBV11-2 and TRBJ1-3; D ambiguous. The V gene's germline CDR1 is SGHAT and CDR2 FQNNGV. The CDR3 is made up of 15 amino acids. The V and J ends lost 4 bases and 4 bases respectively, with 14 bases between them. CDR3 DNA: TGTGCCAGCAGCTCCATCAGCGGGTCCGGAAACACCATATATTTT. Translation: CASSSISGSGNTIYF.

The chain carries TRBV28 and TRBJ2-5; TRBD1 agrees at 9 bases. CDR3 length equals 15 residues. Unmatched junction bases numbered 6, after V lost 2 bases and J lost 5 bases. Germline lookup yields CDR1 MDHEN and CDR2 SYDVKM. CDR3 amino acids: CASSLTGQGIETQYF. The CDR3 region has the DNA TGTGCCAGCAGTTTAACGGGACAGGGTATTGAGACCCAGTACTTC.

V gene TRBV30 combines with J gene TRBJ2-5; no clear D. The CDR3 runs to 13 residues. The ends were cut back, 1 base at V and 4 bases at J, with 10 bases in the middle. Germline V lookup: CDR1 GTSNPN, CDR2 SVGIG (reference sequence). The CDR3 nucleotides are TGTGCCTGGAGTGAACGGGTGGGAGAGACCCAGTACTTC. It specifies CAWSERVGETQYF. Full variable domain (missing parts from reference TRBV30 and TRBJ2-5): SQTIHQWPATLVQPVGSPLSLECTVEGTSNPNLYWYRQAAGRGLQLLFYSVGIGQISSEVPQNLSASRPQDRQFILSSKKLLLSDSGFYLCAWSERVGETQYFGPGTRLLVL.

The chain employs TRBV2 and TRBJ2-3; possibly TRBD1 for D (5 bases). V was pared by 6 bases and J by 6 bases, with 10 bases between. Looked up from germline, CDR1 is SNHLY and CDR2 is FYNNEI. The CDR3 has 12 residues. Written as DNA, the CDR3 is TGTGCCAGCAGCTCAGGGTGGGATACGCAGTATTTT. Its translation is CASSSGWDTQYF.

This clone is a singleton in its sample. The chain recombines TRBV14 with TRBJ2-7; 7 nucleotides align to TRBD1. Germline V lookup: CDR1 SGHDN, CDR2 FVKESK. V lost 2 bases and J lost 0; bases outside the gene matches: 4. The CDR3 runs to 15 residues. CDR3 coding DNA: TGTGCCAGCAGCCAATACAGGGGTAGCTCCTACGAGCAGTACTTC. Protein product: CASSQYRGSSYEQYF.

The gene calls are TRBV4-3 and TRBJ1-2; 12 bases agree with TRBD1. Per germline, CDR1 LGHNA and CDR2 YSLEER. The trim removed 1 base at V and 4 bases at J, leaving 10 bases unmatched. The CDR3 consists of 18 residues. CDR3 DNA sequence: TGCGCCAGCAGCCAAGGCGAGGGGACAGGGGGCATCGGCTATGGCTACACCTTC. Translating it yields CASSQGEGTGGIGYGYTF.

The sample holds a few counts of this clone. CDR3 region: CASSSRTISNTEAFF. The CDR3 bases are TGTGCCAGCAGCTCACGGACTATATCGAACACTGAAGCTTTCTTT. The V gene is TRBV5-6, the J gene TRBJ1-1, with D unclear. Germline V CDR1 and CDR2: SGHDT, YYEEEE. The V and J ends lost 3 bases and 1 base respectively, with 13 bases between them. The length of the CDR3 is 15 residues.

This clone was recorded only once. The chain combines TRBV7-8 with TRBJ2-3; weak D call: TRBD2 (5 bases). The germline V and J ends were trimmed by 6 bases and 0 bases, with 13 bases remaining between them. Germline V gives CDR1 SGHVS, CDR2 FQNEAQ. There are 15 residues in the CDR3. The CDR3 DNA reads TGTGCCAGCAGTCGGTCCGAGCGGAGCACAGATACGCAGTATTTT. This codes for CASSRSERSTDTQYF.

Written as DNA, the CDR3 is TGTGCCAGCAGCCGAAAAGGACAGGGCTCCTACAATGAGCAGTTCTTC. It encodes CASSRKGQGSYNEQFF. V gene TRBV5-5 combines with J gene TRBJ2-1; TRBD1 matches 8 bases. V trimming: 4 bases; J trimming: 0 bases; junction bases outside the gene matches: 6. Germline V CDR1 and CDR2: SGHKS, YYEKEE (reference sequence). This CDR3 is built from 16 residues.

This chain uses TRBV19 with TRBJ2-5, with a possible D match to TRBD1 (5 bases). Germline CDR1 reads LNHDA; CDR2 reads SQIVND (reference sequence). V lost 2 bases and J 1 base, leaving 8 bases between the germline ends. The CDR3 is 14 residues long. In nucleotides, the CDR3 is TGTGCCAGTAGTATACAGGGCTCCCAAGAGACCCAGTACTTC. This translates into CASSIQGSQETQYF.